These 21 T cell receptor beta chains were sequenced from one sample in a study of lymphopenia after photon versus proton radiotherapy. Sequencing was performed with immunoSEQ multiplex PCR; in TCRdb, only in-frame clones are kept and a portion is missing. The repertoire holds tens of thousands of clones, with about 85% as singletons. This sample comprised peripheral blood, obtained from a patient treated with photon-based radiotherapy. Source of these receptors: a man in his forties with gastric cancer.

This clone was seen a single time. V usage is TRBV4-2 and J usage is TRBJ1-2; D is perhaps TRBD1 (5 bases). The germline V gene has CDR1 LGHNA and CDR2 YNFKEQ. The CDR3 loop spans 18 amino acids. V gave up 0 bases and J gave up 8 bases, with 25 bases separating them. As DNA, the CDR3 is TGTGCCAGCAGCCAAGATCAAACCCCCGTCTGGAGGAGGGACGGCTACACCTTC. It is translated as CASSQDQTPVWRRDGYTF.

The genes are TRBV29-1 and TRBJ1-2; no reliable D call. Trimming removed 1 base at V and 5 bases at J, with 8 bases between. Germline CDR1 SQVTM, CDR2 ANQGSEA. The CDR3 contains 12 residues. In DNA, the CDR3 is TGCAGCGTTGAAGGTCTCTCGTATGGCTACACCTTC. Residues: CSVEGLSYGYTF.

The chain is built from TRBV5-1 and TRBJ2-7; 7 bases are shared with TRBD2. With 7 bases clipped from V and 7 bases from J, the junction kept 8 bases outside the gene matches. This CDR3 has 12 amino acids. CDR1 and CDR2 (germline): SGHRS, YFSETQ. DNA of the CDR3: TGCGCCAGCGGGAGGGGCGAAAAGGAGCAGTACTTC. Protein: CASGRGEKEQYF. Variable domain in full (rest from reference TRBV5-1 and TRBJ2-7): KAGVTQTPRYLIKTRGQQVTLSCSPISGHRSVSWYQQTPGQGLQFLFEYFSETQRNKGNFPGRFSGRQFSNSRSEMNVSTLELGDSALYLCASGRGEKEQYFGPGTRLTVT.

The CDR3 DNA sequence: TGTGCCAGCAGTTTGAGCAGGGTTGATGGCTACACCTTC. Protein sequence: CASSLSRVDGYTF. The chain joins TRBV27 to TRBJ1-2, with D maybe TRBD1 (5 bases). The CDR3 consists of 13 residues. Germline V gene sequence: CDR1 MNHEY, CDR2 SMNVEV (reference sequence). V was shortened by 3 bases and J by 6 bases, with 11 bases between the two germline ends.

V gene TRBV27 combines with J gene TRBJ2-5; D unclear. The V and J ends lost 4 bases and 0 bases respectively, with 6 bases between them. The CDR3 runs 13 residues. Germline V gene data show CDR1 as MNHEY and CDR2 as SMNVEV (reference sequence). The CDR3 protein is CASSSLYQETQYF. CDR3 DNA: TGTGCCAGCAGTTCCCTGTACCAAGAGACCCAGTACTTC.

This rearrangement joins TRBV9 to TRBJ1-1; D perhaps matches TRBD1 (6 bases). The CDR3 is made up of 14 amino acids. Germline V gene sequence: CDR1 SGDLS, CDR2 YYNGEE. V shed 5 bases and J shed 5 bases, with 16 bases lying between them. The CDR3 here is CASSDPGQGTEAFF. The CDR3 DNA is TGTGCCAGCAGTGATCCGGGACAAGGAACTGAAGCTTTCTTT.

Written as DNA, the CDR3 is TGCGCCAGCAGCCAGGAACAGGGAGTGTCCTACGAGCAGTACTTC. This encodes CASSQEQGVSYEQYF. The chain couples TRBV4-1 to TRBJ2-7, with D possibly TRBD1 on 6 matching bases. Germline CDR1 and CDR2: MGHRA and YSYEKL. Trimming took off 3 bases at V and 1 base at J, with 13 bases between the two ends. This CDR3 contains 15 residues.

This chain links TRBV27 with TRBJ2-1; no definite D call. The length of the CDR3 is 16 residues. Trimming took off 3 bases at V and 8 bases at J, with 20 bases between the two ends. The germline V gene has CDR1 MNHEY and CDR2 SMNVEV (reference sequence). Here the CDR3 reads CASSFGYQSDRDEQFF. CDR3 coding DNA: TGTGCCAGCAGTTTCGGTTATCAATCAGATCGGGATGAGCAGTTCTTC.

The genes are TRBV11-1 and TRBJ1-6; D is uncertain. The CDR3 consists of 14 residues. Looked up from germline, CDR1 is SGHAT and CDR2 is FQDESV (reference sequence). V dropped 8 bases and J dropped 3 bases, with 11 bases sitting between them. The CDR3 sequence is CASAPALYNSPLHF. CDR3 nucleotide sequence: TGTGCCAGCGCTCCGGCACTCTATAATTCACCCCTCCACTTT.

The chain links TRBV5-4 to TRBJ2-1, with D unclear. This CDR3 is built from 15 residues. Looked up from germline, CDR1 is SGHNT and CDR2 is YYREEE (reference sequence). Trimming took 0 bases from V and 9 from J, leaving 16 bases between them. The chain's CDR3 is CASSLAVTPVSEQFF. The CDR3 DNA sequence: TGTGCCAGCAGCTTGGCCGTAACACCTGTTAGTGAGCAGTTCTTC.

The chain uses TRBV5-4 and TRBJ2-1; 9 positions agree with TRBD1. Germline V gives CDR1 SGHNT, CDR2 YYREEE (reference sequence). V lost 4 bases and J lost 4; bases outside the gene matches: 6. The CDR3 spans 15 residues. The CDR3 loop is CASSQTGGNYNEQFF. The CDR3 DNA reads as TGTGCCAGCAGCCAGACAGGGGGTAATTACAATGAGCAGTTCTTC. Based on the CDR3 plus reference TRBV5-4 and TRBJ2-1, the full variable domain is ETGVTQSPTHLIKTRGQQVTLRCSSQSGHNTVSWYQQALGQGPQFIFQYYREEENGRGNFPPRFSGLQFPNYSSELNVNALELDDSALYLCASSQTGGNYNEQFFGPGTRLTVL.

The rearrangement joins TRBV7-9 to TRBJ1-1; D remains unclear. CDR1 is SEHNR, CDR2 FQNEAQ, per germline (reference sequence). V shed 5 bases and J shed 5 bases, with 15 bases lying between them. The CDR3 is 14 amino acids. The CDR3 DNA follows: TGTGCCAGCAGCCCTATTATCGCGGGGACTGAAGCTTTCTTT. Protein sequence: CASSPIIAGTEAFF.

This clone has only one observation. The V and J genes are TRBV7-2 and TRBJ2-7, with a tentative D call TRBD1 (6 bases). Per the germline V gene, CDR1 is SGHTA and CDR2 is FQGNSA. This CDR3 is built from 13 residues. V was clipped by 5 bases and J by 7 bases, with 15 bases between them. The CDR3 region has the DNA TGTGCCAGCAGCCTAGGACAGCGGCTAGAGCAGTACTTC. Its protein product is CASSLGQRLEQYF. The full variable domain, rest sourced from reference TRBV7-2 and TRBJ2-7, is GAGVSQSPSNKVTEKGKDVELRCDPISGHTALYWYRQSLGQGLEFLIYFQGNSAPDKSGLPSDRFSAERTGGSVSTLTIQRTQQEDSAVYLCASSLGQRLEQYFGPGTRLTVT.

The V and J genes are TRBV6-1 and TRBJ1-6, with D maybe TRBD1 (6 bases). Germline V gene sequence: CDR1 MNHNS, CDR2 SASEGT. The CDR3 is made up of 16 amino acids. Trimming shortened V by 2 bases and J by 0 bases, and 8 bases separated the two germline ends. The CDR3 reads CASSEIRGSYNSPLHF. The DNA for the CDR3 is TGTGCCAGCAGTGAAATCAGGGGCTCCTATAATTCACCCCTCCACTTT.

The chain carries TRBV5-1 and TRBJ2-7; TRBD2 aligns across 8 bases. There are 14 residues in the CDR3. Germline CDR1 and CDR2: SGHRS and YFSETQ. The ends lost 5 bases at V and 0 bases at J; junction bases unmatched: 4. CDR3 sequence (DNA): TGCGCCAGCAGACAAAGCGGGGGCTCCTACGAGCAGTACTTC. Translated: CASRQSGGSYEQYF.

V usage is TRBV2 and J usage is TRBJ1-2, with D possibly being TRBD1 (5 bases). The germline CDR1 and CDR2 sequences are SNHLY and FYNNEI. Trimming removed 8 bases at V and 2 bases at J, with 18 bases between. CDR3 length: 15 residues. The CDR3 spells CASRRGAWGNYGYTF. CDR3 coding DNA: TGTGCCAGCCGCCGAGGGGCTTGGGGCAACTATGGCTACACCTTC.

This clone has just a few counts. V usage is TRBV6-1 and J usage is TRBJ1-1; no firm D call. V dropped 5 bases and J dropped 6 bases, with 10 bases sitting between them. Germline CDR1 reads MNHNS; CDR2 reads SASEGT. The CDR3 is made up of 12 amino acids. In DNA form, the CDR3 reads TGTGCCAGCAGTTTCGCGGCCGCTGAAGCTTTCTTT. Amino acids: CASSFAAAEAFF.

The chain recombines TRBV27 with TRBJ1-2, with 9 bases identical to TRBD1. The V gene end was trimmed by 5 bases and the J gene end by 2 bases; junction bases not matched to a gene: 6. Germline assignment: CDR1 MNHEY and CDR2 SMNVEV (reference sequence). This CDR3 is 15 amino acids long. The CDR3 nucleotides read TGTGCCAGCAGTCTTGCCGGGACAGGGAACTATGGCTACACCTTC. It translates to CASSLAGTGNYGYTF.

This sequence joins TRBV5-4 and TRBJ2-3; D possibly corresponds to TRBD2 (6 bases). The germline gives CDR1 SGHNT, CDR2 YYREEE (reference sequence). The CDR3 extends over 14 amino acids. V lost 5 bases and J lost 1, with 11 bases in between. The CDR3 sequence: CASRLGTGTDTQYF. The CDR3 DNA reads TGTGCCAGCAGACTCGGGACTGGCACAGATACGCAGTATTTT.

The CDR3 spells CASSYSRSGANVLTF. CDR3 bases: TGTGCCAGCAGTTACTCCCGCTCTGGGGCCAACGTCCTGACTTTC. The chain employs TRBV6-6 and TRBJ2-6, with D hard to call. Trimming removed 0 bases at V and 0 bases at J, with 3 bases between. The germline CDR1 and CDR2 sequences are MNHNY and SVGAGI (reference sequence). This CDR3 contains 15 residues.

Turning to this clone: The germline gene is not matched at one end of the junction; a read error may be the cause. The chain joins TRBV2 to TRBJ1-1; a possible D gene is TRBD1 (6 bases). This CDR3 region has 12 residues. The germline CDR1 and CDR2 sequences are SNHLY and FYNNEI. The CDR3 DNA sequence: TGTGCCAGCAGGGAAGGGACACCTGAGGCTTTCTTT. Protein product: CASREGTPEAFF. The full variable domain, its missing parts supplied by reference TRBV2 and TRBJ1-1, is EPEVTQTPSHQVTQMGQEVILRCVPISNHLYFYWYRQILGQKVEFLVSFYNNEISEKSEIFDDQFSVERPDGSNFTLKIRSTKLEDSAMYFCASREGTPEAFFGQGTRLTVV.